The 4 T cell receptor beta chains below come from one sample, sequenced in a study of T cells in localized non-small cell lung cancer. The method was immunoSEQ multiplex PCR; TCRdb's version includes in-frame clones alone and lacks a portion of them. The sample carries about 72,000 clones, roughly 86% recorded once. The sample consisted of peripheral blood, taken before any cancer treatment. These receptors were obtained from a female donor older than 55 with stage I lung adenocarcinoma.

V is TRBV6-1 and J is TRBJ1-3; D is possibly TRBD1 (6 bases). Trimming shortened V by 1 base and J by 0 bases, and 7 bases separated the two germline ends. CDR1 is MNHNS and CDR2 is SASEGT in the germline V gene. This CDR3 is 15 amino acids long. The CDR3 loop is CASSEEGVSGNTIYF. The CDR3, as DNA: TGTGCCAGCAGTGAAGAGGGGGTCTCTGGAAACACCATATATTTT.

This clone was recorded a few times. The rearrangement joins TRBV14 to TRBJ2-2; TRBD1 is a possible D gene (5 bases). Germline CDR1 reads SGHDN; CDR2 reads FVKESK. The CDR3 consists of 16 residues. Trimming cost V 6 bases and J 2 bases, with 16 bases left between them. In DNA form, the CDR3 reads TGTGCCAGCAGTTCCGTAAGGGGCCTTAACACCGGGGAGCTGTTTTTT. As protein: CASSSVRGLNTGELFF.

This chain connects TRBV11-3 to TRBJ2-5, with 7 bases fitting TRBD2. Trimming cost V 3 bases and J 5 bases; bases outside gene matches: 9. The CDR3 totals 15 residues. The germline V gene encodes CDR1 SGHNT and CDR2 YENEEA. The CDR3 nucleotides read TGTGCCAGCAGCTTCCGGACTAGAGGGATGGAGACCCAGTACTTC. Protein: CASSFRTRGMETQYF.

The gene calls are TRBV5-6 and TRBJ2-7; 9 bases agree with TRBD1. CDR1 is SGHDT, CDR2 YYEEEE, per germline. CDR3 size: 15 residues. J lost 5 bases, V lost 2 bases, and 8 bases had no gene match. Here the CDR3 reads CASSFTGTGYNEQYF. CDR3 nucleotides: TGTGCCAGCAGCTTTACCGGGACAGGGTATAACGAGCAGTACTTC.